These 11 T cell receptor beta chains were sequenced from one sample in a study of blood T cells in healthy people across ages. A J-beta primer mix and a sample-barcoded 5' primer were used in a second PCR of roughly 7 to 12 cycles. TCRdb redid the calling of the 5' RACE reads with MiXCR, one entry per CDR3 protein. The sample lists hundreds of thousands of distinct CDR3 sequences, 44% seen once, with roughly 18% in the top ten. Sequencing input: blood. The receptors come from a man aged 60 to 69 in good health.

This clonotype has a count of ten or more. This chain links TRBV7-2 with TRBJ2-7; 8 bases agree with TRBD1. CDR3 length equals 15 residues. After removal of 1 base from V and 0 bases from J, the junction contained 2 bases not matched to a gene. CDR1 and CDR2 (germline): SGHTA, FQGNSA. CDR3 sequence (DNA): TGTGCCAGCAGCTTAGGGACAGGGCTCTCCTACGAGCAGTACTTC. Amino acid sequence: CASSLGTGLSYEQYF.

A few counts support this clonotype. The V call is TRBV7-8, the J call TRBJ2-2, with D uncertain. CDR1 and CDR2 from the germline V gene are SGHVS and FQNEAQ. Deletions cut 5 bases from V and 4 bases from J, with 14 bases between. This CDR3 spans 15 amino acids. The CDR3 DNA reads TGTGCCAGCAGCCAAACCCCACACGTCACCGGGGAGCTGTTTTTT. Encoded protein: CASSQTPHVTGELFF.

As to this clonotype: Mismatch with germline at one junction end may stem from a read error. The chain uses TRBV12-3 or TRBV12-4 and TRBJ2-7; 12 bases match TRBD2. The last part of the DNA fits TRBJ2-5 better; the J call may be wrong. This CDR3 is 15 amino acids long. The CDR3, as DNA: TGTGCAAGCAGTCTAGCGGGGGGGAATCATGAGACCCAGTACTTC. It codes for CASSLAGGNHETQYF.

The chain is built from TRBV7-2 and TRBJ2-5, with 7 bases fitting TRBD1. The J call is doubtful: the DNA matches TRBJ2-7 better. This CDR3 is 15 amino acids long. Germline CDR1 is SGHTA and CDR2 is FQGNSA. CDR3 bases: TGTGCCAGCAGCTACCTACCGGGACAGAATTACGAGCAGTACTTC. This sequence encodes CASSYLPGQNYEQYF.

This chain connects TRBV5-1 to TRBJ2-1, with D perhaps TRBD1 (5 bases). Germline CDR1 reads SGHRS; CDR2 reads YFSETQ. V was pared by 1 base and J by 6 bases, with 11 bases between. The CDR3 has 14 residues. DNA of the CDR3: TGCGCCAGCAGCTTGACCACAGGTCTCAATGAGCAGTTCTTC. Its translation: CASSLTTGLNEQFF.

Only a few counts were recorded for this clonotype. This sequence joins TRBV6-2 or TRBV6-3 and TRBJ1-5; no reliable D call. Germline CDR1 reads MNHEY; CDR2 reads SVGEGT. This CDR3 region has 17 residues. Trimming took off 2 bases at V and 5 bases at J, with 19 bases between the two ends. The CDR3 reads CASSYPGWPARDQPQHF. CDR3 sequence (DNA): TGTGCCAGCAGTTACCCAGGATGGCCCGCGCGGGATCAGCCCCAGCATTTT.

This chain uses TRBV11-1 with TRBJ2-1; TRBD1 might be the D (6 bases). Germline assignment: CDR1 SGHAT and CDR2 FQDESV (reference sequence). V was shortened by 0 bases and J by 7 bases, with 13 bases between the two germline ends. The CDR3 is 15 residues long. The CDR3 reads CASSLAGGQSNEQFF. The CDR3 region has the DNA TGTGCCAGCAGCTTAGCGGGCGGACAGAGTAATGAGCAGTTCTTC. Full variable domain (rest looked up from reference TRBV11-1 and TRBJ2-1): EAEVAQSPRYKITEKSQAVAFWCDPISGHATLYWYRQILGQGPELLVQFQDESVVDDSQLPKDRFSAERLKGVDSTLKIQPAELGDSAMYLCASSLAGGQSNEQFFGPGTRLTVL.

This clonotype was seen more than once but under ten times. This chain connects TRBV7-2 to TRBJ2-5; 10 nucleotides align to TRBD1. The V and J ends lost 5 bases and 4 bases, in that order; junction bases with no gene match: 10. The CDR3 totals 16 residues. CDR1 SGHTA and CDR2 FQGNSA come from the germline V gene. The CDR3 sequence: CASSPGTGARRETQYF. The CDR3 DNA reads TGTGCCAGCAGCCCCGGGACAGGGGCCCGGAGAGAGACCCAGTACTTC.

The V and J genes are TRBV20-1 and TRBJ2-3, with D possibly matching TRBD2 (7 bases). This CDR3 spans 16 amino acids. The germline gives CDR1 DFQATT, CDR2 SNEGSKA (reference sequence). The V end lost 0 bases, the J end lost 6 bases, and 19 bases lay between the germline ends. The CDR3 loop is CSARDGAGAPWDTQYF. The CDR3 coding sequence is TGCAGTGCTAGAGATGGGGCGGGGGCCCCGTGGGATACGCAGTATTTT.

The chain employs TRBV27 and TRBJ2-1, with a tentative D call TRBD1 (5 bases). This CDR3 region has 14 residues. Germline V gives CDR1 MNHEY, CDR2 SMNVEV (reference sequence). Trimming removed 5 bases at V and 13 bases at J, with 21 bases between. The CDR3 DNA follows: TGTGCCAGCAGTCCCTATTCGGCAGGGCTGGATCAGTTCTTC. Translated: CASSPYSAGLDQFF.

The sample holds one count of this clonotype. The chain is built from TRBV4-3 and TRBJ2-5, with TRBD1 matching over 9 bases. The DNA matches TRBJ2-7 better at its end, which makes the J call doubtful. This CDR3 has 18 residues. Germline CDR1 LGHNA, CDR2 YSLEER. The CDR3 is CASSQQAPAGTGHYEQYF. The CDR3 bases are TGCGCCAGCAGCCAACAGGCCCCCGCCGGGACAGGGCACTACGAGCAGTACTTC.